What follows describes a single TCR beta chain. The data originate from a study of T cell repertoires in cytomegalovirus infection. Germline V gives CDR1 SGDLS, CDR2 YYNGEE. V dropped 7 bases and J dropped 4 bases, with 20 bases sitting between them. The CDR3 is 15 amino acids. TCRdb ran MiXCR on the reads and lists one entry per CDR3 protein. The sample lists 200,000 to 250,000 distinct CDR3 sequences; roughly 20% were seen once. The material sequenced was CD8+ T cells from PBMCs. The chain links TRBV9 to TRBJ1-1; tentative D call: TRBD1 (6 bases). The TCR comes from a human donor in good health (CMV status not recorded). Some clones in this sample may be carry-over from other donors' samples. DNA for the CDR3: TGTGCCAGCCCCACCTGGGGGGGCGGAAGCACTGAAGCTTTCTTT. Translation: CASPTWGGGSTEAFF.